This T cell receptor (beta chain) was sequenced during a study of Graves' ophthalmopathy and Graves' hyperthyroidism. The study, taken as a whole, reports: Most thyroid clonotypes expanded beyond 0.001 frequency were also found in blood.

CDR3 regions of TCR beta were amplified from RNA transcripts. HTBI primers served in a first-round RT-PCR, which a second-round multiplex PCR followed. Each CDR3 protein gets one entry after TCRdb re-called the multiplex PCR reads with MiXCR. The sample lists hundreds of thousands of distinct CDR3 sequences, 35% to 45% occurring once. The CDR3 is 15 residues long. Germline V gene sequence: CDR1 MNHNY, CDR2 SVGAGI (reference sequence). V was cut by 7 bases and J by 5 bases, with 20 bases left in between. Ophthalmopathy-affected donors exhibited moderate-to-severe activity, CAS ≥3, NOSPECS ≥4, and duration under 3 months. Certain patients were not enrolled. These were patients with other autoimmune diseases, uncontrolled infections, pregnancy or lactation. This clonotype was seen only a few times. Its antigen is still unknown.

The chain uses TRBV6-6 and TRBJ1-1; D unresolved. This receptor was taken from an adult man with Graves' ophthalmopathy. The specimen sequenced was peripheral blood. CDR3 nucleotide sequence: TGTGCCAGCACGAAAGAGAGTGCCCTCGGGACTGAAGCTTTCTTT. Protein product: CASTKESALGTEAFF.